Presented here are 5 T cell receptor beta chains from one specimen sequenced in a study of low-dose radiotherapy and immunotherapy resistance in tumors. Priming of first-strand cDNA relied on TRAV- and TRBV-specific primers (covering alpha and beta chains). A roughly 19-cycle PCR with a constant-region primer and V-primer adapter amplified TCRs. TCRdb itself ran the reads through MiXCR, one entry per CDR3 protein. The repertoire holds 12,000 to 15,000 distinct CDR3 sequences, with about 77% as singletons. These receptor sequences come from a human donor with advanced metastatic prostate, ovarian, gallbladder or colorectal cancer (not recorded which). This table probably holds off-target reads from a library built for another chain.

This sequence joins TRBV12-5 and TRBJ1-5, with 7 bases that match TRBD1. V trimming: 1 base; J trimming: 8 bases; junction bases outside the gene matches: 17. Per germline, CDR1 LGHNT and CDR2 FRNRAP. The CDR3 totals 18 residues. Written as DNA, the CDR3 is TGTGCTAGTGGTTTGGCCTTGGTGGGACAGCCCGTTGGAGAGCCCCAGCATTTT. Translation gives CASGLALVGQPVGEPQHF.

This CDR3 is CASASYEQYF. CDR3 bases: TGTGCCAGTGCTAGCTACGAGCAGTACTTC. The chain employs TRBV2 and TRBJ2-7; no reliable D call. The CDR3 has 10 residues. From germline, CDR1 is SNHLY and CDR2 FYNNEI. Trimming removed 9 bases at V and 3 bases at J, with 6 bases between.

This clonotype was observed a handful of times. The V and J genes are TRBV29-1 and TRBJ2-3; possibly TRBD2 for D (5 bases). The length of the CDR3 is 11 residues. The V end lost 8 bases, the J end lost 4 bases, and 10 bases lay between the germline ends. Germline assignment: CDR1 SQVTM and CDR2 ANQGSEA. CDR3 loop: CSSSRADTQYF. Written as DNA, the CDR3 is TGCAGCTCTTCGAGGGCAGATACGCAGTATTTT.

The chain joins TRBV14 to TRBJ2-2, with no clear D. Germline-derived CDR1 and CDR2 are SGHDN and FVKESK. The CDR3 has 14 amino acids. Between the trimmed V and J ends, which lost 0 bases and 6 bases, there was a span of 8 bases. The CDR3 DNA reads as TGTGCCAGCAGCCAAGAGTGGGCCGCCGGGGAGCTGTTTTTT. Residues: CASSQEWAAGELFF.

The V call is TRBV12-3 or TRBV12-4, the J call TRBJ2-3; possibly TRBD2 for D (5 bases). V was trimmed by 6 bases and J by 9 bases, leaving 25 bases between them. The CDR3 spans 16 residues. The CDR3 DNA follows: TGTGCCAGCAGCCTCTTGCGGGCCGGAAAGGATCGGACGCAGTATTTT. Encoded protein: CASSLLRAGKDRTQYF.